Listed here are 20 T cell receptor beta chains from one sample, sequenced in a study of blood T cell repertoires in COVID-19. Using immunoSEQ multiplex PCR, the repertoire was profiled, and TCRdb retains in-frame clones only, with some absent. The sample holds fewer than 110,000 clones, more than 80% seen once. The sequencing sample was made of peripheral blood. The receptors were gathered from a middle-aged man with active or convalescent COVID-19.

This clone was counted a single time. The genes are TRBV28 and TRBJ1-6, with TRBD1 identical over 8 bases. This CDR3 is 14 amino acids long. The V and J ends lost 7 bases and 9 bases, in that order; junction bases with no gene match: 8. Germline CDR1 and CDR2: MDHEN and SYDVKM. The CDR3 DNA reads TGTGCCAGCATCGTTGGACAGGGTAGTTCACCCCTCCACTTT. Its protein is CASIVGQGSSPLHF.

The gene calls are TRBV18 and TRBJ1-1; 12 bases agree with TRBD1. Germline loops: CDR1 KGHSH, CDR2 LQKENI. After removal of 3 bases from V and 4 bases from J, the junction contained 9 bases not matched to a gene. This CDR3 contains 17 residues. CDR3 nucleotides: TGTGCCAGCTCACCTCCGGGACAGGGGGCGAGAAGCACTGAAGCTTTCTTT. This encodes CASSPPGQGARSTEAFF.

The chain carries TRBV7-2 and TRBJ1-1, with TRBD1 as a possible D gene (5 bases). The germline V gene encodes CDR1 SGHTA and CDR2 FQGNSA. V was trimmed by 1 base and J by 0 bases, leaving 12 bases between them. The CDR3 length is 16 residues. The CDR3: CASSLGDKGMNTEAFF. Written as DNA, the CDR3 is TGTGCCAGCAGCTTAGGAGATAAGGGGATGAACACTGAAGCTTTCTTT.

The genes are TRBV6-6 and TRBJ1-2; 7 bases map to TRBD1. J gave up 3 bases and V 4 bases, and 11 bases lay outside the gene matches. The CDR3 is made up of 16 amino acids. Germline CDR1 reads MNHNY; CDR2 reads SVGAGI (reference sequence). The DNA for the CDR3 is TGTGCCAGCAGTTTCCCGTTTTACAGGGGCCACTATGGCTACACCTTC. It translates to CASSFPFYRGHYGYTF.

A single count supports this clone. This sequence joins TRBV7-2 and TRBJ2-1; the match to TRBD2 covers 7 bases. From germline, CDR1 is SGHTA and CDR2 FQGNSA. The CDR3 is made up of 17 amino acids. V trimming: 0 bases; J trimming: 4 bases; junction bases outside the gene matches: 9. The CDR3 coding sequence is TGTGCCAGCAGCTTAGCTGGTCGGCTAGCGGTATACAATGAGCAGTTCTTC. Translated: CASSLAGRLAVYNEQFF.

This clone has only a few counts. The chain links TRBV19 to TRBJ1-5; tentative D call: TRBD1 (6 bases). The germline V gene has CDR1 LNHDA and CDR2 SQIVND (reference sequence). V was shortened by 7 bases and J by 3 bases, with 25 bases between the two germline ends. The CDR3 spans 18 residues. The CDR3 reads CASTYKGPTTGYNQPQHF. For the CDR3, the DNA is TGTGCCAGTACCTATAAGGGGCCAACAACAGGGTACAATCAGCCCCAGCATTTT.

The rearrangement uses TRBV6-5 and TRBJ2-3; 9 nucleotides match TRBD2. Per germline, CDR1 MNHEY and CDR2 SVGAGI. J lost 3 bases, V lost 4 bases, and 5 bases had no gene match. The CDR3 spans 15 residues. CDR3 sequence reads: CASSSSGTVTDTQYF. As DNA, the CDR3 is TGTGCCAGCAGTTCTAGCGGGACGGTTACAGATACGCAGTATTTT.

The V gene is TRBV30, the J gene TRBJ1-6; no clear D. Germline V gene data show CDR1 as GTSNPN and CDR2 as SVGIG (reference sequence). The CDR3 runs to 18 residues. Trimming took 2 bases from V and 7 from J, leaving 24 bases between them. This CDR3 is CAWSPLGGRTSRNSPLHF. In nucleotides, the CDR3 is TGTGCCTGGAGTCCCCTGGGAGGACGGACCAGTCGCAATTCACCCCTCCACTTT.

The chain recombines TRBV28 with TRBJ2-7; weak D call: TRBD1 (5 bases). Germline assignment: CDR1 MDHEN and CDR2 SYDVKM. Trimming removed 5 bases from V and 0 bases from J, with 23 bases in between. The CDR3 sequence is 18 residues long. CDR3 DNA: TGTGCCAGCAGTCCGTCCCTGGGGCTGGGCGCGATCTCCTACGAGCAGTACTTC. Its translation is CASSPSLGLGAISYEQYF.

The chain carries TRBV28 and TRBJ1-4; tentative D call: TRBD1 (5 bases). This CDR3 comprises 13 residues. Germline-derived CDR1 and CDR2 are MDHEN and SYDVKM. Trimming took 6 bases from V and 7 from J, leaving 12 bases between them. The CDR3 loop is CASSSAGIEKLFF. The CDR3 region has the DNA TGTGCCAGCAGCTCAGCAGGGATTGAAAAACTGTTTTTT.

The chain couples TRBV7-9 to TRBJ2-1; 7 nucleotides align to TRBD2. V lost 2 bases, J lost 10 bases, and 5 bases stayed unmatched. The germline CDR1 and CDR2 sequences are SEHNR and FQNEAQ (reference sequence). There are 13 residues in the CDR3. The CDR3 loop reads CASSLRLAGEQFF. The CDR3 DNA reads TGTGCCAGCAGCTTAAGACTAGCCGGGGAGCAGTTCTTC.

The chain couples TRBV30 to TRBJ2-5; possibly TRBD1 for D (6 bases). The CDR3 has 14 residues. The V end lost 2 bases, the J end lost 4 bases, and 14 bases lay between the germline ends. The germline gives CDR1 GTSNPN, CDR2 SVGIG (reference sequence). The CDR3: CAWSPGHGIETQYF. CDR3 coding DNA: TGTGCCTGGAGTCCGGGACACGGAATAGAGACCCAGTACTTC.

The chain has TRBV3-1 (or the pseudogene TRBV3-2) and TRBJ2-7, with D possibly matching TRBD2 (5 bases). V gave up 4 bases and J gave up 0 bases, with 10 bases separating them. The CDR3 has 14 amino acids. Germline V CDR1 and CDR2: LGHDT, YNNKEL (reference sequence). In DNA, the CDR3 is TGTGCCAGCAGCCGAGACTATTTCTCCTACGAGCAGTACTTC. Encoded protein: CASSRDYFSYEQYF.

V usage is TRBV5-6 and J usage is TRBJ1-1; maybe TRBD1 (6 bases). Germline V CDR1 and CDR2: SGHDT, YYEEEE. The CDR3 is 14 residues long. Trimming cost V 4 bases and J 10 bases, with 20 bases left between them. The CDR3 DNA follows: TGTGCCAGCAGCACTTGGTGGGGAGGGGGACGAGCTTTCTTT. Encoded protein: CASSTWWGGGRAFF.

J is TRBJ2-7 and V is TRBV18; D ambiguous. V lost 0 bases and J 1 base, leaving 7 bases between the germline ends. Germline-derived CDR1 and CDR2 are KGHSH and LQKENI. The CDR3 covers 14 residues. The CDR3 coding sequence is TGTGCCAGCTCACCACCTTTCGGGTCCTACGAGCAGTACTTC. As protein: CASSPPFGSYEQYF.

This clone was observed a single time. The chain employs TRBV9 and TRBJ1-2; no definite D call. Trimming stripped 4 bases from V and 2 bases from J, with 3 bases between. The CDR3 spans 11 residues. Germline V gene sequence: CDR1 SGDLS, CDR2 YYNGEE. The DNA for the CDR3 is TGTGCCAGCAGCCAGAACTATGGCTACACCTTC. Amino acid sequence: CASSQNYGYTF.

In its sample, this clone was seen once. V gene TRBV7-2 combines with J gene TRBJ2-7; the match to TRBD1 covers 8 bases. This CDR3 has 16 residues. V shed 2 bases and J 4 bases; nucleotides not matched to a gene: 10. Germline V gene data show CDR1 as SGHTA and CDR2 as FQGNSA. This CDR3 is CASSLRADRVIYEQYF. CDR3 coding DNA: TGTGCCAGCAGCTTAAGGGCGGACAGGGTAATTTACGAGCAGTACTTC.

This chain uses TRBV6-5 with TRBJ1-1, with TRBD1 matching over 10 bases. Germline V lookup: CDR1 MNHEY, CDR2 SVGAGI. The CDR3 runs 14 residues. With 8 bases clipped from V and 0 bases from J, the junction kept 3 bases outside the gene matches. CDR3 loop: CASGGQGVNTEAFF. Written as DNA, the CDR3 is TGTGCCAGCGGCGGACAGGGGGTGAACACTGAAGCTTTCTTT.

J is TRBJ2-7 and V is TRBV9, with TRBD2 identical over 7 bases. This CDR3 spans 15 amino acids. The V and J ends lost 0 bases and 2 bases, in that order; junction bases with no gene match: 5. Germline lookup yields CDR1 SGDLS and CDR2 YYNGEE. CDR3 in DNA: TGTGCCAGCAGCGTAGAAACGGGAGGCACCTACGAGCAGTACTTC. Amino acids: CASSVETGGTYEQYF.

The chain uses TRBV3-1 (or the pseudogene TRBV3-2) and TRBJ1-1; D is ambiguous. With 4 bases removed from V and 1 base from J, the gap between germline ends came to 10 bases. Germline V gene data show CDR1 as LGHDT and CDR2 as YNNKEL (reference sequence). The CDR3 has 14 amino acids. The CDR3 region is CASSLRVENTEAFF. The CDR3 nucleotides are TGTGCCAGCAGCCTACGGGTGGAGAACACTGAAGCTTTCTTT.